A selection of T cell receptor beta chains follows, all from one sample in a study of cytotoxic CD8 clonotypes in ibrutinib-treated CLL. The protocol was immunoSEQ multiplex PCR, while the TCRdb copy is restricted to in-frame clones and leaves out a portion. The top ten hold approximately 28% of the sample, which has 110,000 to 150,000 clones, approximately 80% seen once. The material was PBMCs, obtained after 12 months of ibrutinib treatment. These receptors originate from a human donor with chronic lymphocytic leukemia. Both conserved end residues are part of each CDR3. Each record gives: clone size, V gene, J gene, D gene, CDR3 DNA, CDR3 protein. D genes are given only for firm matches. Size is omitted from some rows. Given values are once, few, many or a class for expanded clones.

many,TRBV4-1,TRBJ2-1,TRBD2,TGCGCCAGCAGCCGAGAGACTAGCCTCTACAATGAGCAGTTCTTC,CASSRETSLYNEQFF
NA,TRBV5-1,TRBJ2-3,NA,TGCGCCAGCAGCTTGGGGGGCAATACGCAGTATTTT,CASSLGGNTQYF
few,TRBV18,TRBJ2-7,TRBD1,TGTGCCAGCTCACCAGGGACAGACTACGAGCAGTACTTC,CASSPGTDYEQYF
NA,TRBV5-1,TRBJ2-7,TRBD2,TGCGCCAGCAGCTTGGCCCCTAGCGGGGGACTCTACGAGCAGTACTTC,CASSLAPSGGLYEQYF
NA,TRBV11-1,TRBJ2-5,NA,TGTGCCAGCAGCTTCGGACAGCAAGAGACCCAGTACTTC,CASSFGQQETQYF
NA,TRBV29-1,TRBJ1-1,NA,TGCAGCGTTGGGGGGATTGGGTCACCAGGGTCAGCTTTCTTT,CSVGGIGSPGSAFF
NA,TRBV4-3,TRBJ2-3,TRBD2,TGCGCCAGCAGCCCGACTAGCGGGGACACAGATACGCAGTATTTT,CASSPTSGDTDTQYF
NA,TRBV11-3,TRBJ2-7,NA,TGTGCCAGCAGCGTAGGGTACGAGCAGTACTTC,CASSVGYEQYF
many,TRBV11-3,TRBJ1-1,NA,TGTGCCAGCAGAATACAGGGGAACACTGAAGCTTTCTTT,CASRIQGNTEAFF
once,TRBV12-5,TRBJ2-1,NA,TGTGCTAGTGGTTTCGGGCTGACGATCTCCTACAATGAGCAGTTCTTC,CASGFGLTISYNEQFF
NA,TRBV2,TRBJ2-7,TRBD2,TGTGCCAGCAGTGCTCGCGGGGGGGCATTTGGCGAGCAGTACTTC,CASSARGGAFGEQYF
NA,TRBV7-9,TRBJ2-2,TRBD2,TGTGCCAGCAGCTTCTACTCGGGAGGCGGGGAGCTGTTTTTT,CASSFYSGGGELFF
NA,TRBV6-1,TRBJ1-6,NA,TGTGCCAGCCCGGGGGTTGGAATCAATAATTCACCCCTCCACTTT,CASPGVGINNSPLHF
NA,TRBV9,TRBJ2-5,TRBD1,TGTGCCAGCAGCCCTCAAGGGGTGGGGACAGGGGGCTCCCAAGAGACCCAGTACTTC,CASSPQGVGTGGSQETQYF
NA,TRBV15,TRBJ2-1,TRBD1,TGTGCCACCAGCAGGTCGGGACAGGCAACGGGAACTAATGAGCAGTTCTTC,CATSRSGQATGTNEQFF
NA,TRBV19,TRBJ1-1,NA,TGTGCCAGTAGTATGTCCTCCACTGAAGCTTTCTTT,CASSMSSTEAFF
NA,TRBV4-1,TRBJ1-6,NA,TGCGCCAGCAGCCAAGATGAGACCGGACCCTCACATTCACCCCTCCACTTT,CASSQDETGPSHSPLHF
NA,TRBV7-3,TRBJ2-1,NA,TGTGCCAGCAGCTTGGGAGATTACAATGAGCAGTTCTTC,CASSLGDYNEQFF
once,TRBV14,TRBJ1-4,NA,TGTGCCAGCAGCCAAGGGGCGGCAAGTAATGAAAAACTGTTTTTT,CASSQGAASNEKLFF
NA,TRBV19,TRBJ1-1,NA,TGTGCCAGTAGTATTGGGGGTATTGGCACTGAAGCTTTCTTT,CASSIGGIGTEAFF